These 26 T cell receptor beta chains were sequenced from one sample in a study of cytomegalovirus exposure and HLA in healthy donors. Primers: 60 Vbeta forward and 13 Jbeta reverse. TCRdb's table, derived via immunoSEQ multiplex PCR, lists solely in-frame clones and lacks some. The sample includes some 200,000 clones, 82% seen only once; the top ten take approximately 0.8%. The specimen was PBMCs. These receptors all come from a woman aged 18-29 years in good health and CMV-seronegative.

The chain couples TRBV9 to TRBJ1-2, with D hard to call. Trimming removed 4 bases from V and 6 bases from J, with 13 bases in between. Germline loops: CDR1 SGDLS, CDR2 YYNGEE. The CDR3 is 13 amino acids. Written as DNA, the CDR3 is TGTGCCAGCAGCACTACCGTAGTCGATGGCTACACCTTC. It translates to CASSTTVVDGYTF.

The chain joins TRBV7-8 to TRBJ2-5; a weak D match, TRBD2 (5 bases). The CDR3 loop spans 16 amino acids. The germline gives CDR1 SGHVS, CDR2 FQNEAQ. Trimming took 0 bases from V and 4 from J, leaving 15 bases between them. CDR3 in amino acids: CASSLAWYREGETQYF. The CDR3 DNA sequence: TGTGCCAGCAGCTTAGCCTGGTACAGAGAGGGAGAGACCCAGTACTTC.

V usage is TRBV27 and J usage is TRBJ1-4, with 10 bases identical to TRBD1. Trimming removed 3 bases from V and 6 bases from J; junction bases left unmatched: 10. Germline loops: CDR1 MNHEY, CDR2 SMNVEV (reference sequence). The CDR3 has 17 residues. The CDR3 DNA sequence: TGTGCCAGCAGTTTCTACTCGGACAGGGGGTCCGATGAAAAACTGTTTTTT. This gives the protein CASSFYSDRGSDEKLFF.

The V and J genes are TRBV28 and TRBJ2-5; possibly TRBD1 for D (5 bases). The end of the DNA is better explained by TRBJ2-7, so the J call may be wrong. The CDR3 sequence is 11 residues long. The germline V gene encodes CDR1 MDHEN and CDR2 SYDVKM. The chain's CDR3 is CASQGSLEQYF. In DNA, the CDR3 is TGTGCCAGTCAGGGTAGTCTCGAGCAGTACTTC.

The rearrangement links TRBV6-1 to TRBJ2-7; a possible D gene is TRBD2 (6 bases). Per germline, CDR1 MNHNS and CDR2 SASEGT. This CDR3 is built from 14 residues. The germline V and J ends were trimmed by 8 bases and 0 bases, with 14 bases remaining between them. CDR3 sequence reads: CASGGAGNSYEQYF. In DNA, the CDR3 is TGTGCCAGCGGAGGGGCAGGGAACTCCTACGAGCAGTACTTC.

This clone was picked up one time. This rearrangement joins TRBV4-1 to TRBJ2-5; 7 bases line up with TRBD2. The length of the CDR3 is 16 residues. Germline V gene data show CDR1 as MGHRA and CDR2 as YSYEKL. V lost 0 bases to trimming and J lost 2 bases; unmatched junction nucleotides: 6. CDR3 coding DNA: TGCGCCAGCAGCCAAGATAGGGGAGCGGGGCAAGAGACCCAGTACTTC. Amino acids: CASSQDRGAGQETQYF.

The chain combines TRBV14 with TRBJ2-1; 14 positions agree with TRBD2. CDR3 size: 15 residues. V trimming: 2 bases; J trimming: 8 bases; junction bases outside the gene matches: 2. Germline V gene data show CDR1 as SGHDN and CDR2 as FVKESK. DNA of the CDR3: TGTGCCAGCAGCCAACTGGGACTAGCGGGGGATGAGCAGTTCTTC. Its translation is CASSQLGLAGDEQFF. Supplemented by reference TRBV14 and TRBJ2-1, the full variable domain reads EAGVTQFPSHSVIEKGQTVTLRCDPISGHDNLYWYRRVMGKEIKFLLHFVKESKQDESGMPNNRFLAERTGGTYSTLKVQPAELEDSGVYFCASSQLGLAGDEQFFGPGTRLTVL.

This clone turned up a few times. V is TRBV5-1 and J is TRBJ2-7; D remains unclear. This CDR3 has 13 amino acids. Between the trimmed V and J ends, which lost 5 bases and 0 bases, there was a span of 9 bases. Germline lookup yields CDR1 SGHRS and CDR2 YFSETQ. DNA for the CDR3: TGCGCCAGCAGAACTGAAAACTCCTACGAGCAGTACTTC. Its translation: CASRTENSYEQYF.

Turning to this clone: This sample includes further DNA sequences coding for the same CDR3. The chain uses TRBV9 and TRBJ2-2, with D unresolved. Germline V gene data show CDR1 as SGDLS and CDR2 as YYNGEE. V lost 0 bases, J lost 1 base, and 4 bases lay in between. CDR3 length: 14 amino acids. CDR3 region: CASSVAGNTGELFF. For the CDR3, the DNA is TGTGCCAGCAGCGTAGCCGGGAACACCGGGGAGCTGTTTTTT.

V and J are TRBV25-1 and TRBJ2-3; D gene ambiguous. Germline CDR1 and CDR2: MGHDK and SYGVNS. The CDR3 length is 15 residues. V lost 0 bases to trimming and J lost 2 bases, with 9 bases between them. The CDR3 loop is CASSEYWADTDTQYF. CDR3 bases: TGTGCCAGCAGTGAATATTGGGCAGACACAGATACGCAGTATTTT.

The rearrangement joins TRBV29-1 to TRBJ2-1; 8 positions agree with TRBD2. Germline V gene data show CDR1 as SQVTM and CDR2 as ANQGSEA. This CDR3 contains 14 residues. V lost 3 bases, J lost 2 bases, and 3 bases stayed unmatched. The CDR3 here is CSVDTSGTYNEQFF. The DNA for the CDR3 is TGCAGCGTTGATACTAGCGGAACCTACAATGAGCAGTTCTTC.

V is TRBV5-1 and J is TRBJ2-2, with D possibly TRBD2 on 5 matching bases. Germline V CDR1 and CDR2: SGHRS, YFSETQ. The CDR3 has 13 residues. Trimming cost V 0 bases and J 5 bases, with 5 bases left between them. CDR3 loop: CASSLGETGELFF. The CDR3 DNA sequence: TGCGCCAGCAGCTTGGGGGAGACCGGGGAGCTGTTTTTT. The full variable domain, in which reference TRBV5-1 and TRBJ2-2 provide the parts outside the CDR3, is KAGVTQTPRYLIKTRGQQVTLSCSPISGHRSVSWYQQTPGQGLQFLFEYFSETQRNKGNFPGRFSGRQFSNSRSEMNVSTLELGDSALYLCASSLGETGELFFGEGSRLTVL.

This clone was observed a few times. V usage is TRBV7-9 and J usage is TRBJ2-1; D ambiguous. Germline V gene lookup returns CDR1 SEHNR and CDR2 FQNEAQ (reference sequence). The V end was cut by 5 bases, the J end by 8 bases, with 10 bases between. The CDR3 contains 12 residues. Here the CDR3 reads CASSPSPYEQFF. The CDR3 DNA is TGTGCCAGCAGCCCTTCCCCGTATGAGCAGTTCTTC.

The rearrangement joins TRBV7-9 to TRBJ2-7; tentative D call: TRBD1 (6 bases). Deletions cut 6 bases from V and 0 bases from J, with 9 bases between. This CDR3 is 13 amino acids long. CDR1 is SEHNR, CDR2 FQNEAQ, per germline (reference sequence). CDR3 nucleotides: TGTGCCAGCAGACACAGGGACTCCTACGAGCAGTACTTC. Amino acids: CASRHRDSYEQYF.

This chain joins TRBV18 and TRBJ2-7; the D gene is possibly TRBD2 (5 bases). Germline CDR1 and CDR2: KGHSH and LQKENI. Trimming cost V 3 bases and J 2 bases, with 14 bases left between them. The CDR3 length is 15 residues. CDR3 amino acids: CASSPGATKAYEQYF. The DNA of the CDR3 is TGTGCCAGCTCACCGGGAGCGACCAAAGCCTACGAGCAGTACTTC.

The chain has TRBV5-1 and TRBJ2-1, with 11 positions matching TRBD1. V was pared by 4 bases and J by 4 bases, with 4 bases of the junction left unmatched. The germline V gene encodes CDR1 SGHRS and CDR2 YFSETQ. This CDR3 is 15 amino acids long. DNA of the CDR3: TGCGCCAGCAGCCCTGGACAGGGGGCTTACAATGAGCAGTTCTTC. It translates to CASSPGQGAYNEQFF.

This clone was picked up a small number of times. The CDR3 here is CASSLTPTGGYTF. CDR3 coding DNA: TGTGCCAGCAGCTTAACCCCGACAGGGGGCTACACCTTC. The genes are TRBV7-2 and TRBJ1-2; TRBD1 aligns across 7 bases. Per germline, CDR1 SGHTA and CDR2 FQGNSA. CDR3 length equals 13 residues. V lost 2 bases and J lost 8; bases outside the gene matches: 5.

The chain carries TRBV7-9 and TRBJ1-1, with no clear D. In germline, CDR1 is SEHNR, CDR2 FQNEAQ (reference sequence). V dropped 0 bases and J dropped 2 bases, with 7 bases sitting between them. CDR3 length: 14 residues. The CDR3 DNA reads as TGTGCCAGCAGCTTAGCAGGAGTAAACACTGAAGCTTTCTTT. Encoded protein: CASSLAGVNTEAFF.

The chain employs TRBV7-9 and TRBJ2-4; possibly TRBD2 for D (6 bases). The CDR3 consists of 13 residues. V was shortened by 0 bases and J by 9 bases, with 9 bases between the two germline ends. Germline V gene sequence: CDR1 SEHNR, CDR2 FQNEAQ (reference sequence). Here the CDR3 DNA reads TGTGCCAGCAGCTTAGCCTCGGAGGGCATTCAGTACTTC. Translated: CASSLASEGIQYF.

This chain connects TRBV28 to TRBJ1-1; 7 bases match TRBD1. The germline V gene encodes CDR1 MDHEN and CDR2 SYDVKM. Trimming took 6 bases from V and 6 from J; bases not matched to a gene: 10. There are 14 residues in the CDR3. The DNA for the CDR3 is TGTGCCAGCAGAACATTCAGGGGGTGGGCTGAAGCTTTCTTT. Encoded protein: CASRTFRGWAEAFF.

The chain is built from TRBV9 and TRBJ2-3; 14 nucleotides match TRBD2. J was trimmed by 1 base and V by 3 bases; bases with no gene match: 7. CDR1 SGDLS and CDR2 YYNGEE come from the germline V gene. This CDR3 region has 18 residues. This chain's CDR3 is CASSGTSGGLFGTDTQYF. For the CDR3, the DNA is TGTGCCAGCAGCGGGACTAGCGGGGGGCTCTTCGGCACAGATACGCAGTATTTT.

The CDR3 loop reads CASSSPGTEHYEQYF. CDR3 DNA: TGTGCCAGCAGTTCACCCGGGACAGAACACTACGAGCAGTACTTC. The chain links TRBV28 to TRBJ2-7, with 7 positions matching TRBD1. The J segment lost 3 bases and the V segment lost 4 bases, leaving 9 bases of the junction unmatched. The germline V gene encodes CDR1 MDHEN and CDR2 SYDVKM. The CDR3 length is 15 residues.

This chain joins TRBV7-6 and TRBJ1-2; TRBD1 matches at 7 bases. CDR1 is SGHVS and CDR2 is FNYEAQ in the germline V gene. There are 13 residues in the CDR3. The V gene end was trimmed by 5 bases and the J gene end by 10 bases; junction bases not matched to a gene: 10. CDR3 residues: CASSNDRVTSYTF. The CDR3 coding sequence is TGTGCCAGCAGCAACGACAGGGTAACCTCCTACACCTTC.

This chain links TRBV7-6 with TRBJ2-7; maybe TRBD1 (6 bases). CDR3 size: 14 residues. V lost 0 bases, J lost 5 bases, and 11 bases lay in between. From germline, CDR1 is SGHVS and CDR2 FNYEAQ. CDR3 loop: CASSLAARGHEQYF. The DNA of the CDR3 is TGTGCCAGCAGCTTAGCGGCCAGGGGCCACGAGCAGTACTTC.

This rearrangement joins TRBV27 to TRBJ1-1; no reliable D call. CDR3 length: 14 amino acids. The V and J ends lost 2 bases and 4 bases respectively, with 11 bases between them. CDR1 is MNHEY and CDR2 is SMNVEV in the germline V gene (reference sequence). The CDR3 is CASSLRLGGTEAFF. CDR3 sequence (DNA): TGTGCCAGCAGTTTACGCCTGGGAGGCACTGAAGCTTTCTTT.

This chain links TRBV7-9 with TRBJ1-2, with D unclear. CDR3 length: 13 amino acids. With 6 bases removed from V and 0 bases from J, the gap between germline ends came to 8 bases. Per the germline V gene, CDR1 is SEHNR and CDR2 is FQNEAQ (reference sequence). CDR3 sequence reads: CASSPQANYGYTF. CDR3 nucleotide sequence: TGTGCCAGCAGTCCCCAGGCTAACTATGGCTACACCTTC. The entire variable domain, with the rest obtained from reference TRBV7-9 and TRBJ1-2, is as follows: DTGVSQNPRHKITKRGQNVTFRCDPISEHNRLYWYRQTLGQGPEFLTYFQNEAQLEKSRLLSDRFSAERPKGSFSTLEIQRTEQGDSAMYLCASSPQANYGYTFGSGTRLTVV.